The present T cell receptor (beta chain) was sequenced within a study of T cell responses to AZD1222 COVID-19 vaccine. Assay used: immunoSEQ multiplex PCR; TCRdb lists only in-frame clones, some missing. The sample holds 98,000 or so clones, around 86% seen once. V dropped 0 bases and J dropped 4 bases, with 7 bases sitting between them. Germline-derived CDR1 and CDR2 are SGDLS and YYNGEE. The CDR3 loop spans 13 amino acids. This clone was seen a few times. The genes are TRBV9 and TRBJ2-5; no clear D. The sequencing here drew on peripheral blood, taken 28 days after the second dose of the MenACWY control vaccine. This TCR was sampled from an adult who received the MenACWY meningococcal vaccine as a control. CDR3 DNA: TGTGCCAGCAGCGTAGTCCCGGCAGAGACCCAGTACTTC. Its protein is CASSVVPAETQYF.